This record concerns one TCR beta chain sequence. The data stem from a study of T cells in Graves' hyperthyroidism and ophthalmopathy. Study as a whole: Peripheral blood was obtained at initial diagnosis, preceding any treatment.

Germline V lookup: CDR1 MNHNS, CDR2 SASEGT. Trimming at V came to 5 bases and at J to 5 bases, leaving 5 bases not matched to a gene. The CDR3 covers 14 residues. There were TCR beta CDR3 regions amplified from RNA transcripts. HTBI primers were employed in a first-round RT-PCR of the TCR CDR3. TCRdb re-analysed the multiplex PCR reads in MiXCR, keeping a single row per CDR3 protein. This sample has 200,000 to 250,000 distinct CDR3 sequences, with roughly 15% found just once. Sequencing input: blood. The rearrangement joins TRBV6-1 to TRBJ2-5; 10 bases match TRBD1. The origin of this receptor is a man between 50 and 59 years old with Graves' hyperthyroidism. CDR3 nucleotide sequence: TGTGCCAGCAGTACCCGACAGGGGGCTGAGACCCAGTACTTC. This encodes CASSTRQGAETQYF.